Presented here are 26 T cell receptor beta chains from one specimen sequenced in a study of blood T cell repertoires in COVID-19. The protocol was immunoSEQ multiplex PCR, while the TCRdb copy is restricted to in-frame clones and leaves out a portion. The repertoire includes 200,000 to 250,000 clones, 70% to 85% of them detected once, and about 3.2% sits in the top ten. Sequences were obtained from PBMCs or T cells enriched from blood (not recorded which). The receptor set was obtained from a woman aged 55-69 years who had recovered from COVID-19.

This chain joins TRBV9 and TRBJ2-3; 9 positions agree with TRBD2. Germline V gene sequence: CDR1 SGDLS, CDR2 YYNGEE. Trimming at V came to 2 bases and at J to 1 base, leaving 2 bases not matched to a gene. This CDR3 comprises 15 residues. CDR3 protein: CASSVQRGGTDTQYF. CDR3 DNA: TGTGCCAGCAGCGTGCAGCGGGGGGGCACAGATACGCAGTATTTT.

The chain is built from TRBV5-4 and TRBJ1-2, with 7 bases that match TRBD1. The V gene end was trimmed by 5 bases and the J gene end by 2 bases; junction bases not matched to a gene: 12. The germline V gene encodes CDR1 SGHNT and CDR2 YYREEE (reference sequence). CDR3 length: 16 amino acids. CDR3 amino acids: CASRPRQGAGNYGYTF. CDR3 DNA sequence: TGTGCCAGCAGACCGCGACAGGGCGCGGGAAACTATGGCTACACCTTC. Combining the CDR3 with reference TRBV5-4 and TRBJ1-2 gives the whole variable domain ETGVTQSPTHLIKTRGQQVTLRCSSQSGHNTVSWYQQALGQGPQFIFQYYREEENGRGNFPPRFSGLQFPNYSSELNVNALELDDSALYLCASRPRQGAGNYGYTFGSGTRLTVV.

The chain carries TRBV18 and TRBJ2-5; TRBD2 agrees at 10 bases. V was pared by 4 bases and J by 2 bases, with 4 bases of the junction left unmatched. CDR1 and CDR2 (germline): KGHSH, LQKENI. This CDR3 region has 15 residues. CDR3 coding DNA: TGTGCCAGCTCACTTAGCGGGGGGCGACAAGAGACCCAGTACTTC. Encoded protein: CASSLSGGRQETQYF.

This chain uses TRBV6-2 or TRBV6-3 with TRBJ1-1, with D possibly being TRBD1 (6 bases). Germline loops: CDR1 MNHEY, CDR2 SVGEGT. CDR3 length: 13 residues. The ends were cut back, 5 bases at V and 5 bases at J, with 12 bases in the middle. This CDR3 reads CASSKGGVTEAFF. The CDR3 bases are TGTGCCAGCAGTAAAGGGGGAGTTACTGAAGCTTTCTTT.

This chain connects TRBV5-6 to TRBJ2-1, with a tentative D call TRBD2 (5 bases). The germline V gene has CDR1 SGHDT and CDR2 YYEEEE. This CDR3 has 17 residues. Trimming removed 2 bases from V and 2 bases from J, with 17 bases in between. CDR3 loop: CASSFDYPGETYNEQFF. CDR3 in DNA: TGTGCCAGCAGCTTTGACTACCCAGGAGAAACCTACAATGAGCAGTTCTTC.

The V call is TRBV19, the J call TRBJ1-4, with TRBD1 identical over 7 bases. The CDR3 has 16 amino acids. V trimming: 7 bases; J trimming: 4 bases; junction bases outside the gene matches: 12. Germline assignment: CDR1 LNHDA and CDR2 SQIVND (reference sequence). The CDR3 region is CASTRGQVEYNEKLFF. The CDR3 coding sequence is TGTGCCAGTACTCGAGGACAGGTGGAATATAATGAAAAACTGTTTTTT. Complete variable domain (other parts from reference TRBV19 and TRBJ1-4): DGGITQSPKYLFRKEGQNVTLSCEQNLNHDAMYWYRQDPGQGLRLIYYSQIVNDFQKGDIAEGYSVSREKKESFPLTVTSAQKNPTAFYLCASTRGQVEYNEKLFFGSGTQLSVL.

This chain uses TRBV5-4 with TRBJ2-1; D possibly corresponds to TRBD2 (7 bases). CDR1 SGHNT and CDR2 YYREEE come from the germline V gene (reference sequence). CDR3 size: 16 residues. V was clipped by 2 bases and J by 0 bases, with 12 bases between them. The CDR3 sequence: CASSFGGPSSYNEQFF. The CDR3, as DNA: TGTGCCAGCAGCTTCGGGGGGCCTAGCTCCTACAATGAGCAGTTCTTC.

The chain joins TRBV5-6 to TRBJ2-1, with 8 positions matching TRBD1. Germline V gene sequence: CDR1 SGHDT, CDR2 YYEEEE. V lost 0 bases, J lost 3 bases, and 2 bases stayed unmatched. There are 15 residues in the CDR3. In DNA, the CDR3 is TGTGCCAGCAGCTTGGTTGGACAGGGCTACAATGAGCAGTTCTTC. As protein: CASSLVGQGYNEQFF.

This clone was detected a few times. The chain has TRBV2 and TRBJ2-1, with 9 nucleotides matching TRBD2. V was clipped by 3 bases and J by 12 bases; unmatched bases: 15. This CDR3 contains 16 residues. CDR1 SNHLY and CDR2 FYNNEI come from the germline V gene. CDR3: CASSDKLAGTGSGQFF. In nucleotides, the CDR3 is TGTGCCAGCAGTGATAAACTAGCGGGTACGGGATCGGGGCAGTTCTTC.

The chain uses TRBV19 and TRBJ2-2; D remains ambiguous. Germline values: CDR1 LNHDA, CDR2 SQIVND (reference sequence). Between the trimmed V and J ends, which lost 1 base and 5 bases, there was a span of 8 bases. The CDR3 contains 14 residues. CDR3 in DNA: TGTGCCAGTAGTATAGTAATCCAGACCGGGGAGCTGTTTTTT. Translation: CASSIVIQTGELFF.

The rearrangement uses TRBV7-2 and TRBJ2-2; 7 nucleotides line up with TRBD2. With V trimmed by 3 bases and J by 2 bases, 3 bases remained unmatched. Germline V lookup: CDR1 SGHTA, CDR2 FQGNSA. The CDR3 consists of 15 residues. CDR3 in amino acids: CASSFSGGNTGELFF. The CDR3 nucleotides are TGTGCCAGCAGCTTTTCGGGGGGAAACACCGGGGAGCTGTTTTTT.

The J gene is TRBJ2-1, the V gene TRBV27; 8 bases map to TRBD2. Germline CDR1 is MNHEY and CDR2 is SMNVEV (reference sequence). This CDR3 region has 15 residues. V lost 3 bases and J lost 4; bases outside the gene matches: 5. The CDR3 DNA sequence: TGTGCCAGCAGTTTCGGTAGCGGGGAATACAATGAGCAGTTCTTC. This codes for CASSFGSGEYNEQFF.

The rearrangement uses TRBV10-2 and TRBJ2-3; 11 bases agree with TRBD1. Germline-derived CDR1 and CDR2 are WSHSY and SAAADI. V was pared by 8 bases and J by 2 bases, with 12 bases of the junction left unmatched. CDR3 length equals 17 residues. The CDR3 protein is CASLRTGGLIHTDTQYF. Written as DNA, the CDR3 is TGCGCCAGCCTACGGACAGGGGGCCTAATTCACACAGATACGCAGTATTTT.

This clone appeared a few times. The V gene is TRBV19, the J gene TRBJ1-5; TRBD1 matches at 7 bases. After removal of 7 bases from V and 0 bases from J, the junction contained 9 bases not matched to a gene. Germline CDR1 LNHDA, CDR2 SQIVND (reference sequence). There are 16 residues in the CDR3. The CDR3 nucleotides read TGTGCCAGTAATCCCGGCAGGGGGTATAGCAATCAGCCCCAGCATTTT. Translating gives CASNPGRGYSNQPQHF. The variable domain in full, with the rest retrieved from reference TRBV19 and TRBJ1-5, is DGGITQSPKYLFRKEGQNVTLSCEQNLNHDAMYWYRQDPGQGLRLIYYSQIVNDFQKGDIAEGYSVSREKKESFPLTVTSAQKNPTAFYLCASNPGRGYSNQPQHFGDGTRLSIL.

The chain uses TRBV6-5 and TRBJ1-5; no definite D call. Germline CDR1 reads MNHEY; CDR2 reads SVGAGI. This CDR3 has 13 amino acids. The V end was cut by 3 bases, the J end by 4 bases, with 7 bases between. The CDR3 nucleotides are TGTGCCAGCAGTTATCGGAGAAATCAGCCCCAGCATTTT. It specifies CASSYRRNQPQHF.

The chain recombines TRBV5-1 with TRBJ1-6; 7 bases agree with TRBD1. The CDR3 spans 14 residues. V trimming: 0 bases; J trimming: 7 bases; junction bases outside the gene matches: 1. The germline CDR1 and CDR2 sequences are SGHRS and YFSETQ. CDR3 loop: CASSLAGQNSPLHF. The CDR3 bases are TGCGCCAGCAGCTTGGCGGGACAGAATTCACCCCTCCACTTT.

The genes are TRBV6-2 or TRBV6-3 and TRBJ2-7; no firm D call. With 6 bases removed from V and 0 bases from J, the gap between germline ends came to 6 bases. This CDR3 is 12 amino acids long. CDR1 is MNHEY, CDR2 SVGEGT, per germline. The CDR3 nucleotides are TGTGCCAGCAGCCGGGCCTCCTACGAGCAGTACTTC. It specifies CASSRASYEQYF.

The rearrangement uses TRBV5-1 and TRBJ1-3, with a possible D match to TRBD1 (6 bases). V lost 4 bases and J 0 bases, leaving 14 bases between the germline ends. There are 16 residues in the CDR3. CDR1 and CDR2 from the germline V gene are SGHRS and YFSETQ. DNA of the CDR3: TGCGCCAGCAGCCCCGAACCAGGGGTCTCTGGAAACACCATATATTTT. It translates to CASSPEPGVSGNTIYF.

This rearrangement joins TRBV7-2 to TRBJ1-2; 11 bases map to TRBD1. The length of the CDR3 is 17 residues. Germline values: CDR1 SGHTA, CDR2 FQGNSA. The V segment lost 6 bases and the J segment 4 bases; nucleotides outside the gene matches: 13. The CDR3 here is CASRVEFGQGAFYGYTF. Here the CDR3 DNA reads TGTGCCAGCAGGGTCGAATTTGGACAGGGGGCATTCTATGGCTACACCTTC.

This clone was seen more than once but under ten times. The V gene is TRBV5-1, the J gene TRBJ1-6; D remains ambiguous. CDR1 and CDR2 from the germline V gene are SGHRS and YFSETQ. V lost 4 bases and J lost 8, with 10 bases in between. The CDR3 extends over 13 amino acids. DNA for the CDR3: TGCGCCAGCAGCCAAACCGGGGATTCACCCCTCCACTTT. This sequence encodes CASSQTGDSPLHF.

This chain joins TRBV7-3 and TRBJ2-3; TRBD1 matches 8 bases. Germline V gene sequence: CDR1 SGHTA, CDR2 FQGTGA. V shed 5 bases, J shed 5 bases, and the junction held 9 bases outside the gene matches. CDR3 size: 15 residues. The CDR3 here is CASSPQTGEIDTQYF. CDR3 in DNA: TGTGCCAGCAGCCCTCAGACAGGGGAGATAGATACGCAGTATTTT.

This clone was seen a single time. This CDR3 is CSVTLVGAGNSPLHF. In DNA, the CDR3 is TGCAGCGTTACCCTGGTTGGGGCGGGAAATTCACCCCTCCACTTT. V is TRBV29-1 and J is TRBJ1-6; TRBD1 might be the D (5 bases). Germline CDR1 and CDR2: SQVTM and ANQGSEA. The CDR3 sequence is 15 residues long. V was cut by 5 bases and J by 7 bases, with 18 bases left in between.

This sequence joins TRBV2 and TRBJ2-7; weak D call: TRBD1 (6 bases). Trimming cost V 2 bases and J 7 bases, with 9 bases left between them. Germline lookup yields CDR1 SNHLY and CDR2 FYNNEI. There are 12 residues in the CDR3. The CDR3 nucleotides read TGTGCCAGCAGTGAAACCACAGGGGAGCAGTACTTC. It translates to CASSETTGEQYF.

This rearrangement joins TRBV10-3 to TRBJ1-4, with D tentatively TRBD1 (6 bases). CDR1 is ENHRY and CDR2 is SYGVKD in the germline V gene. V was shortened by 6 bases and J by 5 bases, with 7 bases between the two germline ends. This CDR3 region has 12 residues. The chain's CDR3 is CAIRGTNEKLFF. The DNA for the CDR3 is TGTGCCATCAGGGGGACAAATGAAAAACTGTTTTTT.

The chain links TRBV7-3 to TRBJ1-2, with D maybe TRBD1 (6 bases). The V end lost 4 bases, the J end lost 7 bases, and 13 bases lay between the germline ends. This CDR3 is 13 amino acids long. CDR1 and CDR2 (germline): SGHTA, FQGTGA. CDR3 residues: CASSSITGTGYTF. In DNA form, the CDR3 reads TGTGCCAGCAGCTCAATAACAGGGACTGGCTACACCTTC.

This chain joins TRBV6-5 and TRBJ2-7; weak D call: TRBD1 (6 bases). CDR3 length equals 13 residues. CDR1 MNHEY and CDR2 SVGAGI come from the germline V gene. Between the trimmed V and J ends, which lost 7 bases and 1 base, there was a span of 11 bases. CDR3 in DNA: TGTGCCAGCACTAAACAGGGATCCTACGAGCAGTACTTC. Residues: CASTKQGSYEQYF.